The 23 T cell receptor beta chains reported below all come from one sample, sequenced in a study of T cell clonotyping in hematopoietic cell transplantation. Only in-frame clones appear in the TCRdb table, and some are missing; sequencing was by immunoSEQ multiplex PCR. The sample has over 25,000 clones; 80% to 95% are singletons. The sequencing here drew on PBMCs, taken 100 days after allogeneic stem cell transplant. The origin of the receptors is a female patient aged 50-65 years who had an allogeneic stem cell transplant from a related donor, so the T cells may come from the graft donor. Some clones in this sample may be carry-over from other donors' samples.

The V call is TRBV11-2, the J call TRBJ1-3, with unresolved D. Germline loops: CDR1 SGHAT, CDR2 FQNNGV. The length of the CDR3 is 13 residues. Trimming removed 7 bases from V and 0 bases from J, with 7 bases in between. The CDR3 loop reads CASITDSGNTIYF. The CDR3 DNA reads TGTGCCAGCATAACAGACTCTGGAAACACCATATATTTT.

This chain links TRBV30 with TRBJ2-7, with D possibly called TRBD1 or TRBD2 (6 bases each). Between the trimmed V and J ends, which lost 4 bases and 0 bases, there was a span of 10 bases. The CDR3 loop spans 13 amino acids. The germline gives CDR1 GTSNPN, CDR2 SVGIG (reference sequence). As DNA, the CDR3 is TGTGCCTGGAACGGGGGCGGCTCCTACGAGCAGTACTTC. This sequence encodes CAWNGGGSYEQYF.

This rearrangement joins TRBV2 to TRBJ2-7, with D uncertain. There are 15 residues in the CDR3. V gave up 8 bases and J gave up 3 bases, with 20 bases separating them. CDR1 and CDR2 (germline): SNHLY, FYNNEI. Written as DNA, the CDR3 is TGTGCCAGCCCTGCCCTCTCCCGCTTACTCTACGAGCAGTACTTC. Amino acid sequence: CASPALSRLLYEQYF.

V is TRBV9 and J is TRBJ1-6; D may be TRBD1 (5 bases). V was trimmed by 0 bases and J by 8 bases, leaving 15 bases between them. The germline V gene encodes CDR1 SGDLS and CDR2 YYNGEE. This CDR3 is 16 amino acids long. The CDR3 spells CASSVGPGPSDSPLHF. The CDR3 DNA is TGTGCCAGCAGCGTAGGCCCGGGGCCTTCGGATTCACCCCTCCACTTT.

This chain joins TRBV2 and TRBJ1-1; no definite D call. V lost 3 bases, J lost 4 bases, and 9 bases lay in between. Germline V gives CDR1 SNHLY, CDR2 FYNNEI. The CDR3 extends over 13 amino acids. CDR3 protein: CASSEGWGTEAFF. Written as DNA, the CDR3 is TGTGCCAGCAGTGAGGGTTGGGGCACTGAAGCTTTCTTT.

The chain recombines TRBV14 with TRBJ2-2, with 7 bases matching TRBD2. CDR3 length: 17 residues. V was clipped by 2 bases and J by 5 bases; unmatched bases: 11. Germline CDR1 SGHDN, CDR2 FVKESK. CDR3 protein: CASSQFLAATLTGELFF. CDR3 coding DNA: TGTGCCAGCAGCCAATTTCTAGCGGCGACACTGACCGGGGAGCTGTTTTTT. The entire variable domain, with the rest obtained from reference TRBV14 and TRBJ2-2, is as follows: EAGVTQFPSHSVIEKGQTVTLRCDPISGHDNLYWYRRVMGKEIKFLLHFVKESKQDESGMPNNRFLAERTGGTYSTLKVQPAELEDSGVYFCASSQFLAATLTGELFFGEGSRLTVL.

The chain uses TRBV11-2 and TRBJ1-1, with a possible D match to TRBD1 (5 bases). The CDR3 is made up of 15 amino acids. Germline V gene data show CDR1 as SGHAT and CDR2 as FQNNGV. Trimming pared 2 bases from V and 4 bases from J, leaving 14 bases between. The CDR3 sequence: CASSLLGAGITEAFF. CDR3 coding DNA: TGTGCCAGCAGCTTATTAGGGGCGGGAATCACTGAAGCTTTCTTT.

This clone has a single count. The chain joins TRBV4-2 to TRBJ1-2, with D perhaps matching TRBD1 (5 bases). Trimming shortened V by 0 bases and J by 4 bases, and 15 bases separated the two germline ends. This CDR3 comprises 16 residues. CDR1 and CDR2 (germline): LGHNA, YNFKEQ. CDR3 DNA: TGTGCCAGCAGCCAAGAAACACCCGGGGGGACCTATGGCTACACCTTC. Translated: CASSQETPGGTYGYTF.

The rearrangement links TRBV7-9 to TRBJ2-7; D not resolved. Looked up from germline, CDR1 is SEHNR and CDR2 is FQNEAQ (reference sequence). Trimming shortened V by 2 bases and J by 3 bases, and 5 bases separated the two germline ends. CDR3 size: 12 residues. The CDR3 here is CASSLSRYEQYF. CDR3 bases: TGTGCCAGCAGCTTATCCCGCTACGAGCAGTACTTC.

The chain combines TRBV30 with TRBJ1-3; 7 nucleotides line up with TRBD1. The CDR3 covers 12 residues. V gave up 8 bases and J gave up 3 bases; unmatched junction bases: 4. CDR1 GTSNPN and CDR2 SVGIG come from the germline V gene (reference sequence). This CDR3 is CAGDRVGNTIYF. DNA for the CDR3: TGTGCCGGTGACAGGGTTGGAAACACCATATATTTT.

Only a few counts were recorded for this clone. The chain couples TRBV13 to TRBJ1-2; tentative D call: TRBD1 (6 bases). Germline lookup yields CDR1 PRHDT and CDR2 FYEKMQ (reference sequence). The ends were cut back, 5 bases at V and 8 bases at J, with 12 bases in the middle. CDR3 length: 12 amino acids. The CDR3 nucleotides read TGTGCCAGCAGCAACAGGGTTGGGGGCTACACCTTC. This encodes CASSNRVGGYTF.

V usage is TRBV5-4 and J usage is TRBJ1-2; D not certain. V shed 0 bases and J shed 9 bases, with 9 bases lying between them. The V gene's germline CDR1 is SGHNT and CDR2 YYREEE (reference sequence). This CDR3 region has 12 residues. CDR3 sequence: CASSLGWDSYTF. In nucleotides, the CDR3 is TGTGCCAGCAGCTTGGGCTGGGATAGCTACACCTTC.

This chain uses TRBV11-3 with TRBJ2-2, with 11 positions matching TRBD1. The CDR3 has 16 residues. CDR1 SGHNT and CDR2 YENEEA come from the germline V gene. The V segment lost 6 bases and the J segment 4 bases; nucleotides outside the gene matches: 7. The CDR3 is CASSSGQGASTGELFF. The CDR3 nucleotides are TGTGCCAGCAGTTCCGGACAGGGGGCGAGCACCGGGGAGCTGTTTTTT. Together with reference TRBV11-3 and TRBJ2-2, the CDR3 gives the full variable domain: EAGVVQSPRYKIIEKKQPVAFWCNPISGHNTLYWYLQNLGQGPELLIRYENEEAVDDSQLPKDRFSAERLKGVDSTLKIQPAELGDSAVYLCASSSGQGASTGELFFGEGSRLTVL.

The rearrangement joins TRBV5-5 to TRBJ2-3; 12 bases fit TRBD2. This CDR3 contains 16 residues. Germline V gene lookup returns CDR1 SGHKS and CDR2 YYEKEE (reference sequence). Germline trimming cut 2 bases from V and 7 bases from J; bases unmatched to any gene: 8. The CDR3 DNA reads TGTGCCAGCAGCTTATTGTCTAGCGGGGGGGCAAATACGCAGTATTTT. It translates to CASSLLSSGGANTQYF.

Note on this clone: At one of its ends the junction is not consistent with the germline gene, which may arise from a read error. Here the CDR3 DNA reads TGTGCCAGCAGTGAATTAACAGGGTTATCGAACACTAAAGCTTTCTTT. It yields the protein CASSELTGLSNTKAFF. The V gene is TRBV25-1, the J gene TRBJ1-1; tentative D call: TRBD1 (6 bases). Germline CDR1 MGHDK, CDR2 SYGVNS. The CDR3 is 16 residues long. The full variable domain, rest sourced from reference TRBV25-1 and TRBJ1-1, is EADIYQTPRYLVIGTGKKITLECSQTMGHDKMYWYQQDPGMELHLIHYSYGVNSTEKGDLSSESTVSRIRTEHFPLTLESARPSHTSQYLCASSELTGLSNTKAFFGQGTRLTVV.

The table lists this clone with a count of one. The rearrangement links TRBV5-6 to TRBJ1-2, with a possible D match to TRBD1 (5 bases). This CDR3 has 15 residues. The V gene's germline CDR1 is SGHDT and CDR2 YYEEEE. The ends were cut back, 5 bases at V and 1 base at J, with 15 bases in the middle. The CDR3 protein is CASRQPGPNNYGYTF. The CDR3 bases are TGTGCCAGCAGACAGCCGGGACCTAATAACTATGGCTACACCTTC.

This rearrangement joins TRBV9 to TRBJ2-5; 13 bases line up with TRBD2. The germline V gene has CDR1 SGDLS and CDR2 YYNGEE. Trimming took 4 bases from V and 4 from J; bases not matched to a gene: 7. The CDR3 runs 16 residues. The CDR3 loop reads CASSLGTSGVGETQYF. The CDR3 bases are TGTGCCAGCAGCCTCGGGACTAGCGGGGTTGGAGAGACCCAGTACTTC. Full variable domain (missing parts from reference TRBV9 and TRBJ2-5): DSGVTQTPKHLITATGQRVTLRCSPRSGDLSVYWYQQSLDQGLQFLIQYYNGEERAKGNILERFSAQQFPDLHSELNLSSLELGDSALYFCASSLGTSGVGETQYFGPGTRLLVL.

The CDR3 DNA sequence: TGCAGCGCTCGACAGGTGCCCACTGAAGCTTTCTTT. This codes for CSARQVPTEAFF. This rearrangement joins TRBV29-1 to TRBJ1-1, with D perhaps TRBD1 (6 bases). The CDR3 extends over 12 amino acids. The germline gives CDR1 SQVTM, CDR2 ANQGSEA. Trimming left V 7 bases short and J 4 bases short, with 13 bases between.

The chain links TRBV4-1 to TRBJ2-1, with TRBD1 identical over 7 bases. Germline V CDR1 and CDR2: MGHRA, YSYEKL. The V and J ends lost 2 bases and 9 bases, in that order; junction bases with no gene match: 4. CDR3 length: 13 amino acids. CDR3 DNA sequence: TGCGCCAGCAGCCAAACAGGGGCATTTGAGCAGTTCTTC. The encoded protein is CASSQTGAFEQFF.

This chain joins TRBV5-1 and TRBJ2-5, with D perhaps TRBD1 or TRBD2 (5 bases each). V was shortened by 6 bases and J by 4 bases, with 13 bases between the two germline ends. The CDR3 is made up of 13 amino acids. Germline V gene lookup returns CDR1 SGHRS and CDR2 YFSETQ. The CDR3 loop is CASNGAGGETQYF. The CDR3, as DNA: TGCGCCAGCAACGGGGCTGGGGGAGAGACCCAGTACTTC.

The V and J genes are TRBV11-2 and TRBJ1-3; D gene ambiguous. Germline V gives CDR1 SGHAT, CDR2 FQNNGV. The CDR3 runs to 16 residues. Trimming shortened V by 1 base and J by 1 base, and 11 bases separated the two germline ends. The CDR3 coding sequence is TGTGCCAGCAGCTTAGGGAGAGCAAAATCTGGAAACACCATATATTTT. Its translation is CASSLGRAKSGNTIYF. The whole variable domain, filled in from reference TRBV11-2 and TRBJ1-3, reads EAGVAQSPRYKIIEKRQSVAFWCNPISGHATLYWYQQILGQGPKLLIQFQNNGVVDDSQLPKDRFSAERLKGVDSTLKIQPAKLEDSAVYLCASSLGRAKSGNTIYFGEGSWLTVV.

The chain joins TRBV7-9 to TRBJ2-1, with a tentative D call TRBD2 (6 bases). Per the germline V gene, CDR1 is SEHNR and CDR2 is FQNEAQ (reference sequence). The CDR3 is 14 amino acids. V shed 7 bases and J shed 0 bases, with 10 bases lying between them. CDR3 residues: CASKAGSSYNEQFF. CDR3 DNA sequence: TGTGCCAGCAAGGCGGGGTCCTCCTACAATGAGCAGTTCTTC.

The rearrangement uses TRBV19 and TRBJ2-3, with 10 positions matching TRBD2. Germline assignment: CDR1 LNHDA and CDR2 SQIVND (reference sequence). The V and J ends lost 8 bases and 5 bases, in that order; junction bases with no gene match: 7. This CDR3 spans 14 amino acids. CDR3 protein: CASSIAGGLDTQYF. CDR3 coding DNA: TGTGCCAGTTCTATAGCGGGGGGACTAGATACGCAGTATTTT.